This T cell receptor (beta chain) stems from a study of graft-versus-host responses after intestinal transplantation. Turning to the study itself: Among the recipients, transplants were multivisceral, liver-intestinal, or isolated intestinal. All of the recipients had induction that used anti-thymocyte globulin, then tacrolimus and steroids for approximately 3 years. The study's findings and limits: Investigators detected GvH clones in recipient marrow, with some emerging earlier in ileum or blood. Clonal ratios of graft-versus-host to host-versus-graft in allografts were high for patients exhibiting graft-donor T cell macrochimerism.

TCRdb keeps only in-frame clones here, not all; method: immunoSEQ multiplex PCR. The sample has about 92,000 clones, 90% to 95% seen once. A remark on this clone: Its antigen is undetermined.

The ends were cut back, 2 bases at V and 4 bases at J, with 9 bases in the middle. There are 15 residues in the CDR3. In germline, CDR1 is ENHRY, CDR2 SYGVKD. V usage is TRBV10-3 and J usage is TRBJ1-6, with a weak D call TRBD1 (5 bases). The sequence was collected from a human donor who received an intestinal transplant. Material: unstimulated CD8+ T cells sorted from spleen or lymph node cells, obtained before intestinal transplant. CDR3 loop: CAISEGREYNSPLHF. The CDR3 bases are TGTGCCATCAGTGAGGGCAGGGAGTATAATTCACCCCTCCACTTT.